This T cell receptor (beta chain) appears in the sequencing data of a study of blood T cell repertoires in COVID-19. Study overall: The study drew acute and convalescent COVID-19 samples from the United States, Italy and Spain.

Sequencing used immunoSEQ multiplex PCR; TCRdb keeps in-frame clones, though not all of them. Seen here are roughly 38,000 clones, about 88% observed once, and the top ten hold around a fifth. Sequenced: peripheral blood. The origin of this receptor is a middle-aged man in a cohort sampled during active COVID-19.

The CDR3 nucleotides are TGTGCCACCAGCAAAGGGGATTTCTATGGCTACACCTTC. Amino acid sequence: CATSKGDFYGYTF. The chain is built from TRBV15 and TRBJ1-2; possible D gene TRBD1, 5 bases. CDR1 and CDR2 (germline): LNHNV, YYDKDF (reference sequence). Between the trimmed V and J ends, which lost 4 bases and 4 bases, there was a span of 10 bases. The CDR3 covers 13 residues.